The text below deals with one TCR beta chain. V was clipped by 0 bases and J by 3 bases, with 12 bases between them. This CDR3 contains 15 residues. CDR1 is LGHNA, CDR2 YSLEER, per germline. These data belong to a study of memory CD4+ T cells and cytomegalovirus serostatus. Study background: Of the healthy Belgian adults, fewer than 10 were CMV seropositive and 20 to 30 seronegative.

The sort gate was single viable CD3+CD4+CD8-CD45RO+ cells for memory CD4+ T cells. Total CD4+ T cells were enriched by CD4 positive selection. Authors' data handling: After removing out-of-frame reads, around 2 million distinct TCRbeta sequences remained. Profiling relied on immunoSEQ multiplex PCR, and the TCRdb table lists in-frame clones only, not all of them. V, J and clone size are those of that table, while D and trimming were read from the DNA. The table records roughly 84,000 clones, less than 90% of them present only once. This sequence was found in an adult in good health and CMV-seronegative. The V gene is TRBV4-3, the J gene TRBJ2-7; possible D gene TRBD1, 6 bases. The material sequenced was memory CD4+ T cells from blood. CDR3 amino acids: CASSQEGTLDYEQYF. CDR3 coding DNA: TGCGCCAGCAGCCAAGAAGGGACACTTGACTACGAGCAGTACTTC.